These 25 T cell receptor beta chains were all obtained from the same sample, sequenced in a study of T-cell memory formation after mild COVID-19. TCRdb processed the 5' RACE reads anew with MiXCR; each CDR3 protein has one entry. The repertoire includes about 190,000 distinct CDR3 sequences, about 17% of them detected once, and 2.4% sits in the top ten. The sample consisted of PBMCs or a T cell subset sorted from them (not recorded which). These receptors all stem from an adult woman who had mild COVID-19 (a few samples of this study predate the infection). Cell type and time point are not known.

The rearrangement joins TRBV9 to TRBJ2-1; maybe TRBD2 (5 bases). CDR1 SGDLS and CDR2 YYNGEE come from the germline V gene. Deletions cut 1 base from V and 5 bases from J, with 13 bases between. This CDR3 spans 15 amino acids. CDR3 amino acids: CASSVTITEDNEQFF. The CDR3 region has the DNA TGTGCCAGCAGCGTAACCATCACGGAGGACAATGAGCAGTTCTTC.

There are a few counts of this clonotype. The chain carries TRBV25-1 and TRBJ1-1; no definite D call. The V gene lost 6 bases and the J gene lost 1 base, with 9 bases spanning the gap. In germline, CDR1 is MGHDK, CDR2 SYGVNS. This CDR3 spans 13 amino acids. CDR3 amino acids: CASRGLQNTEAFF. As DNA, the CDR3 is TGTGCCAGCAGAGGATTACAGAACACTGAAGCTTTCTTT.

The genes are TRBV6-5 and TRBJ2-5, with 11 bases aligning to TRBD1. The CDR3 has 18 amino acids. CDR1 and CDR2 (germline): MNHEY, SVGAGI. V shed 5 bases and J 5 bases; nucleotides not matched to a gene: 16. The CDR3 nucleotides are TGTGCCAGCAGTGCCTCCGGGACAGGGGGGCTGTCAATGGAGACCCAGTACTTC. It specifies CASSASGTGGLSMETQYF.

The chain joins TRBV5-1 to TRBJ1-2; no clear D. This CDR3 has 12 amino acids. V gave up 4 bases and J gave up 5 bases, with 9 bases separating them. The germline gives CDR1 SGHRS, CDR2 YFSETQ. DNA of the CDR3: TGCGCCAGCAGCCCTGACAAGTATGGCTACACCTTC. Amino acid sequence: CASSPDKYGYTF.

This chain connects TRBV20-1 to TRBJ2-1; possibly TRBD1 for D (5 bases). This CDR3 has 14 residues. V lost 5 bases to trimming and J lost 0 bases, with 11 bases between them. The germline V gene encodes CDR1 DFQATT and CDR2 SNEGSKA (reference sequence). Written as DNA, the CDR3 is TGCAGTGCTTTGGACACCAGCTCCTACAATGAGCAGTTCTTC. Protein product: CSALDTSSYNEQFF.

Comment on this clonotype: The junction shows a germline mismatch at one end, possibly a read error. CDR3 DNA sequence: TGCAGCGTTGAAGATCGGGCTATAGTAAACTTTGGCTACACCTTC. Translated, it gives CSVEDRAIVNFGYTF. This chain connects TRBV29-1 to TRBJ1-2; no reliable D call. CDR1 and CDR2 (germline): SQVTM, ANQGSEA. This CDR3 spans 15 amino acids.

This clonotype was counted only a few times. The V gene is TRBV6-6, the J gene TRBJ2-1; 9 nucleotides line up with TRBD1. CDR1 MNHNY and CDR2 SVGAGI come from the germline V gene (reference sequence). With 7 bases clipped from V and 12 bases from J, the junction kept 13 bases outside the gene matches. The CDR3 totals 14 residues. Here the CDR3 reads CASMRDRVESGQFF. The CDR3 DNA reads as TGTGCCAGCATGAGGGACAGGGTAGAATCTGGGCAGTTCTTC.

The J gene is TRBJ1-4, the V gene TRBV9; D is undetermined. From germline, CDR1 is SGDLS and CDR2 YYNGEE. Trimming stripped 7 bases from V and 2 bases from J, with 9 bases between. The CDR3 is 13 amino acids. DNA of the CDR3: TGTGCCAGCCCACCCTGCACTAATGAAAAACTGTTTTTT. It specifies CASPPCTNEKLFF.

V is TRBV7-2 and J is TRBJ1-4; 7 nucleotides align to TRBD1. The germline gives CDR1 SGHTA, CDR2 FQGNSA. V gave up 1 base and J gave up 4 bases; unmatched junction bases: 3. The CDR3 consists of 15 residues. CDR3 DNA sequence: TGTGCCAGCAGCTTAGTGCAGGGGGATAATGAAAAACTGTTTTTT. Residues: CASSLVQGDNEKLFF.

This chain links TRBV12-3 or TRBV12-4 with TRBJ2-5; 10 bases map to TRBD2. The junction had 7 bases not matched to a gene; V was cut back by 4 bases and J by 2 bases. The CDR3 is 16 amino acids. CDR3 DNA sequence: TGTGCCAGCAGTTCTAGGACTAGCGGCAAACAAGAGACCCAGTACTTC. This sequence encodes CASSSRTSGKQETQYF.

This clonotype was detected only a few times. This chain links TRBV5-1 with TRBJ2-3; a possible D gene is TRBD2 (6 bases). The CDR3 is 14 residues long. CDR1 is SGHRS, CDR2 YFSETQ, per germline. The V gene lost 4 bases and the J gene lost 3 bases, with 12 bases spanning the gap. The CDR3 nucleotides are TGCGCCAGCAGCGTGACTAGAGCTACAGATACGCAGTATTTT. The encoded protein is CASSVTRATDTQYF.

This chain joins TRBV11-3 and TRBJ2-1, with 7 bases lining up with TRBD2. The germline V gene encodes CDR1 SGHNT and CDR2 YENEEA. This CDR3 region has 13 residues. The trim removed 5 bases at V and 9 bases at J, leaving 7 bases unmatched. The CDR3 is CASSPQGGREQFF. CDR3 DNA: TGTGCCAGCAGCCCTCAGGGAGGGCGTGAGCAGTTCTTC.

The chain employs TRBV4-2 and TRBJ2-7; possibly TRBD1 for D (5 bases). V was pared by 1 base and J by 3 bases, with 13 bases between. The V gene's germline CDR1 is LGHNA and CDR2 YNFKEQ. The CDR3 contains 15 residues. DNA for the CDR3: TGTGCCAGCAGCCAAGGTGCAGGGAAAGACTACGAGCAGTACTTC. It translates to CASSQGAGKDYEQYF.

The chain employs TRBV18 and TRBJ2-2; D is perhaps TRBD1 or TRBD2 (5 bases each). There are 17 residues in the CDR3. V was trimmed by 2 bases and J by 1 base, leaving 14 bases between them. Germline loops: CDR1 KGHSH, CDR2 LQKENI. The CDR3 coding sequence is TGTGCCAGCTCACCAACAAGTGCAGGGAGGAACACCGGGGAGCTGTTTTTT. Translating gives CASSPTSAGRNTGELFF.

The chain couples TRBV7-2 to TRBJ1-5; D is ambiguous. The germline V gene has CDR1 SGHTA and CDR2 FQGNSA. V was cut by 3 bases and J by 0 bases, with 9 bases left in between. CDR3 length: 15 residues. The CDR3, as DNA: TGTGCCAGCAGCTTTGGCCAAAATAGCAATCAGCCCCAGCATTTT. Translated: CASSFGQNSNQPQHF.

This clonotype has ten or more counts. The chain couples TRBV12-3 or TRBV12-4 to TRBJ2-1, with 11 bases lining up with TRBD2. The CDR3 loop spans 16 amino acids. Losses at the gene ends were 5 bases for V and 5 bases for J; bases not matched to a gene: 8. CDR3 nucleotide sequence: TGTGCCAGCAGTATACCTCGGACTAGCGGGCACAATGAGCAGTTCTTC. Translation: CASSIPRTSGHNEQFF.

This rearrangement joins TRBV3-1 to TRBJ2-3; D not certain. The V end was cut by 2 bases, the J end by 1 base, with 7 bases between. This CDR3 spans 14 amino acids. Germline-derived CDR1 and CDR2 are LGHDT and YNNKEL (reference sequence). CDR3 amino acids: CASSQFSRTDTQYF. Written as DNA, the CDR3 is TGTGCCAGCAGCCAATTTTCCCGCACAGATACGCAGTATTTT.

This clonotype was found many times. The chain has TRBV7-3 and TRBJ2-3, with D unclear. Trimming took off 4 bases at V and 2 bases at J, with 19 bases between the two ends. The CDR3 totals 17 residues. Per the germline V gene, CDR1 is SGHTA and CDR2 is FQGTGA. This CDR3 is CASSSRGSPSYTDTQYF. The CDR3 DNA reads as TGTGCCAGCAGCTCTCGAGGCTCCCCGTCCTACACAGATACGCAGTATTTT.

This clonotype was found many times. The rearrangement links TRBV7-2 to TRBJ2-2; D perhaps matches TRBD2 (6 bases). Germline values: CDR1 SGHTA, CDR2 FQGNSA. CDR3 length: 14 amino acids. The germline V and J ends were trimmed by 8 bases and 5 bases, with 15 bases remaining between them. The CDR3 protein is CASLSRGRTGELFF. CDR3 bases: TGTGCCAGCCTATCTCGAGGGAGGACCGGGGAGCTGTTTTTT.

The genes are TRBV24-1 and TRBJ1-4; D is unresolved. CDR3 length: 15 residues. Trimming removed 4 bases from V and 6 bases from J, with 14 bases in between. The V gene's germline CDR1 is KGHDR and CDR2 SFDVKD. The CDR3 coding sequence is TGTGCCACCAGTGACCCTCGGTCCCGAGATGAAAAACTGTTTTTT. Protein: CATSDPRSRDEKLFF.

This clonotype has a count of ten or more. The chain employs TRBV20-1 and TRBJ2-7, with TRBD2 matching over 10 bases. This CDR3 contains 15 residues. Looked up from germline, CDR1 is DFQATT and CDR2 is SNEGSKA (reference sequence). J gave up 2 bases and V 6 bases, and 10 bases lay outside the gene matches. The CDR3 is CSAHRRLAGAYEQYF. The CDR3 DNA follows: TGCAGTGCCCATCGAAGGCTAGCGGGGGCCTACGAGCAGTACTTC.

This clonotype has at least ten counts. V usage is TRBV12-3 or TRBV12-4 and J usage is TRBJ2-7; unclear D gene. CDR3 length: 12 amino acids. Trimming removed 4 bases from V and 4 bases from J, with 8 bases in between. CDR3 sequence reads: CASSSPLYEQYF. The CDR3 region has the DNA TGTGCCAGCAGTTCCCCCCTTTACGAGCAGTACTTC.

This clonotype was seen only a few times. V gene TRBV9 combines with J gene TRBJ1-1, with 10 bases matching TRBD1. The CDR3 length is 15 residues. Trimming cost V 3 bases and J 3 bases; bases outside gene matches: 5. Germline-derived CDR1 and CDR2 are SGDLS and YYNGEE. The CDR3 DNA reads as TGTGCCAGCAGCGAAGGAGGACAGGGGGACACTGAAGCTTTCTTT. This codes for CASSEGGQGDTEAFF.

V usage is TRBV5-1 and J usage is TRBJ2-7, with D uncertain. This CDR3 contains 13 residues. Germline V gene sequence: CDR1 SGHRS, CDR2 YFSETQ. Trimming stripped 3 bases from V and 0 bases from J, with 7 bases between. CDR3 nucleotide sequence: TGCGCCAGCAGCTCCGACTCCTCCTACGAGCAGTACTTC. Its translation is CASSSDSSYEQYF.

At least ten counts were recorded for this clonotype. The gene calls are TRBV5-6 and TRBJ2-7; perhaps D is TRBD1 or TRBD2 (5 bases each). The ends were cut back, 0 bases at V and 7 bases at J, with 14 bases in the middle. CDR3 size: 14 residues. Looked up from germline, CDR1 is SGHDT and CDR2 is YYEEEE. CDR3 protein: CASSLVTLWGEQYF. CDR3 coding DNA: TGTGCCAGCAGCTTGGTGACCCTCTGGGGGGAGCAGTACTTC.